The 29 T cell receptor beta chains presented below share a single source sample, sequenced in a study of T cell responses to AZD1222 COVID-19 vaccine. Measured with immunoSEQ multiplex PCR; TCRdb has only the in-frame clones, and not every one. The sample consists of nearly 200,000 clones, about 93% of them appearing once. The source was peripheral blood, collected 28 days after the second AZD1222 dose. The receptors stem from an adult who received the AZD1222 COVID-19 vaccine.

The rearrangement joins TRBV29-1 to TRBJ2-7; a weak D match, TRBD1 (6 bases). The CDR3 sequence is 13 residues long. Trimming pared 4 bases from V and 2 bases from J, leaving 12 bases between. Germline CDR1 SQVTM, CDR2 ANQGSEA. This chain's CDR3 is CSVAGHQAYEQYF. In nucleotides, the CDR3 is TGCAGCGTTGCGGGACATCAAGCCTACGAGCAGTACTTC.

The chain is built from TRBV7-2 and TRBJ1-1; D unresolved. Trimming left V 1 base short and J 4 bases short, with 10 bases between. From germline, CDR1 is SGHTA and CDR2 FQGNSA. The CDR3 length is 14 residues. The DNA for the CDR3 is TGTGCCAGCAGCTTAGAGGTAGTCGGCACTGAAGCTTTCTTT. Translated, it gives CASSLEVVGTEAFF.

This chain connects TRBV18 to TRBJ1-1; 9 nucleotides match TRBD1. The trim removed 6 bases at V and 5 bases at J, leaving 10 bases unmatched. CDR3 size: 15 residues. Germline assignment: CDR1 KGHSH and CDR2 LQKENI. CDR3 nucleotide sequence: TGTGCCAGCTCCTTGAGGACAGGGGTGGGGACTGAAGCTTTCTTT. This translates into CASSLRTGVGTEAFF. The full variable domain, rest sourced from reference TRBV18 and TRBJ1-1, is NAGVMQNPRHLVRRRGQEARLRCSPMKGHSHVYWYRQLPEEGLKFMVYLQKENIIDESGMPKERFSAEFPKEGPSILRIQQVVRGDSAAYFCASSLRTGVGTEAFFGQGTRLTVV.

V gene TRBV7-9 combines with J gene TRBJ1-4; 8 bases agree with TRBD1. Germline-derived CDR1 and CDR2 are SEHNR and FQNEAQ (reference sequence). The junction had 9 bases not matched to a gene; V was cut back by 5 bases and J by 7 bases. The CDR3 sequence is 15 residues long. The CDR3 region has the DNA TGTGCCAGCAGCCCCACCGGGGACAGGATTGAAAAACTGTTTTTT. This sequence encodes CASSPTGDRIEKLFF.

This chain uses TRBV5-4 with TRBJ1-1; a weak D match, TRBD1 (5 bases). The length of the CDR3 is 12 residues. Trimming cost V 4 bases and J 1 base, with 5 bases left between them. The germline V gene has CDR1 SGHNT and CDR2 YYREEE (reference sequence). This CDR3 is CASSTGNTEAFF. CDR3 DNA sequence: TGTGCCAGCAGCACAGGGAACACTGAAGCTTTCTTT. Complete variable domain (other parts from reference TRBV5-4 and TRBJ1-1): ETGVTQSPTHLIKTRGQQVTLRCSSQSGHNTVSWYQQALGQGPQFIFQYYREEENGRGNFPPRFSGLQFPNYSSELNVNALELDDSALYLCASSTGNTEAFFGQGTRLTVV.

V gene TRBV6-5 combines with J gene TRBJ1-4; D is unclear. CDR1 is MNHEY and CDR2 is SVGAGI in the germline V gene. CDR3 length: 15 residues. With 0 bases removed from V and 6 bases from J, the gap between germline ends came to 11 bases. Written as DNA, the CDR3 is TGTGCCAGCAGTTACTCCGGAAATAATCATGAAAAACTGTTTTTT. The encoded protein is CASSYSGNNHEKLFF.

The chain couples TRBV2 to TRBJ1-2; D might be TRBD1 (6 bases). Trimming removed 5 bases at V and 0 bases at J, with 10 bases between. The CDR3 runs to 14 residues. Germline V gene sequence: CDR1 SNHLY, CDR2 FYNNEI. CDR3 sequence (DNA): TGTGCCAGCAGTACCCGGACAGCTAACTATGGCTACACCTTC. Encoded protein: CASSTRTANYGYTF.

This chain links TRBV3-1 (or the pseudogene TRBV3-2) with TRBJ1-4, with D tentatively TRBD1 (6 bases). Germline CDR1 and CDR2: LGHDT and YNNKEL (reference sequence). V lost 5 bases, J lost 6 bases, and 7 bases lay in between. The CDR3 spans 12 residues. CDR3 residues: CASSWTDEKLFF. The CDR3 DNA is TGTGCCAGCAGCTGGACAGATGAAAAACTGTTTTTT.

V and J are TRBV2 and TRBJ1-6; D is unclear. In germline, CDR1 is SNHLY, CDR2 FYNNEI. Trimming pared 6 bases from V and 3 bases from J, leaving 15 bases between. CDR3 length equals 16 residues. CDR3 sequence (DNA): TGTGCCAGCAGGAGGATACGGGCTGGCTATAATTCACCCCTCCACTTT. This translates into CASRRIRAGYNSPLHF.

The chain recombines TRBV23-1 with TRBJ1-3, with a possible D match to TRBD1 (5 bases). TRBV23-1 is reported as an ORF; its role is uncertain. This CDR3 has 14 amino acids. V dropped 5 bases and J dropped 3 bases, with 11 bases sitting between them. CDR3 residues: CASSWGVVGNTIYF. In DNA form, the CDR3 reads TGCGCCAGCAGTTGGGGGGTAGTTGGAAACACCATATATTTT.

This chain links TRBV19 with TRBJ1-1; D uncertain. V was pared by 6 bases and J by 0 bases, with 8 bases between. The CDR3 is 13 amino acids. Germline lookup yields CDR1 LNHDA and CDR2 SQIVND (reference sequence). CDR3 bases: TGTGCCAGTAGAACATATATGAACACTGAAGCTTTCTTT. This translates into CASRTYMNTEAFF.

This chain links TRBV7-9 with TRBJ2-5; D is uncertain. V lost 2 bases to trimming and J lost 5 bases, with 18 bases between them. The CDR3 runs 16 residues. Germline-derived CDR1 and CDR2 are SEHNR and FQNEAQ (reference sequence). In DNA form, the CDR3 reads TGTGCCAGCAGCTTAAGGATGGACCTTGTCCGGGAGACCCAGTACTTC. Translation gives CASSLRMDLVRETQYF.

The chain carries TRBV25-1 and TRBJ1-2; D perhaps matches TRBD1 (5 bases). The V end was cut by 2 bases, the J end by 5 bases, with 15 bases between. The CDR3 runs 15 residues. From germline, CDR1 is MGHDK and CDR2 SYGVNS. CDR3: CASSEGTFVPYGYTF. DNA of the CDR3: TGTGCCAGCAGTGAAGGGACCTTCGTTCCTTATGGCTACACCTTC.

The chain combines TRBV6-2 or TRBV6-3 with TRBJ2-2; D is ambiguous. Trimming took off 6 bases at V and 8 bases at J, with 7 bases between the two ends. Per germline, CDR1 MNHEY and CDR2 SVGEGT. The CDR3 totals 11 residues. The CDR3 spells CASSTPGELFF. DNA for the CDR3: TGTGCCAGCAGCACCCCAGGGGAGCTGTTTTTT.

This clone has a single count. This chain joins TRBV3-1 (or the pseudogene TRBV3-2) and TRBJ1-1, with D unresolved. V gave up 2 bases and J gave up 7 bases, with 11 bases separating them. The CDR3 runs 13 residues. Germline-derived CDR1 and CDR2 are LGHDT and YNNKEL (reference sequence). CDR3 in DNA: TGTGCCAGCAGCCAACTGTTAGCCCTTGAAGCTTTCTTT. This codes for CASSQLLALEAFF.

CDR3 region: CAISDDTNTEAFF. DNA of the CDR3: TGTGCCATCAGTGATGACACGAACACTGAAGCTTTCTTT. This chain links TRBV10-3 with TRBJ1-1; D gene unclear. Per the germline V gene, CDR1 is ENHRY and CDR2 is SYGVKD. V lost 3 bases, J lost 1 base, and 6 bases lay in between. The CDR3 loop spans 13 amino acids.

In its sample, this clone was seen a few times. The DNA of the CDR3 is TGTGCCAGCAGCTTAGCGGCGGGACGTAATCCCCTAGCCCAGCATTTT. This gives the protein CASSLAAGRNPLAQHF. The chain uses TRBV7-9 and TRBJ1-5; the D gene is possibly TRBD1 (5 bases). The germline CDR1 and CDR2 sequences are SEHNR and FQNEAQ (reference sequence). The V gene lost 0 bases and the J gene lost 11 bases, with 20 bases spanning the gap. The CDR3 covers 16 residues.

This rearrangement joins TRBV19 to TRBJ1-2; 10 bases are a match to TRBD1. The CDR3 is made up of 14 amino acids. CDR1 is LNHDA, CDR2 SQIVND, per germline (reference sequence). The J segment lost 3 bases and the V segment lost 6 bases, leaving 4 bases of the junction unmatched. CDR3 in amino acids: CASRPGTGDYGYTF. The CDR3, as DNA: TGTGCCAGTAGACCCGGGACAGGGGACTATGGCTACACCTTC.

The gene calls are TRBV7-8 and TRBJ2-5; tentatively, D is TRBD1 or TRBD2 (5 bases each). Trimming took off 4 bases at V and 4 bases at J, with 16 bases between the two ends. The germline CDR1 and CDR2 sequences are SGHVS and FQNEAQ. The CDR3 runs to 15 residues. The CDR3 spells CASSSDGTPAETQYF. The CDR3 DNA sequence: TGTGCCAGCAGCTCGGACGGGACCCCAGCAGAGACCCAGTACTTC.

The chain links TRBV6-5 to TRBJ1-2, with TRBD1 matching over 10 bases. Germline lookup yields CDR1 MNHEY and CDR2 SVGAGI. This CDR3 is 15 amino acids long. The trim removed 6 bases at V and 6 bases at J, leaving 10 bases unmatched. This CDR3 reads CASRPTGTGVDGYTF. CDR3 in DNA: TGTGCCAGCAGACCGACGGGGACAGGGGTAGATGGCTACACCTTC.

The rearrangement uses TRBV4-2 and TRBJ2-2; maybe TRBD1 (6 bases). The CDR3 runs to 16 residues. CDR1 LGHNA and CDR2 YNFKEQ come from the germline V gene. Trimming removed 1 base at V and 1 base at J, with 10 bases between. This chain's CDR3 is CASSQVTGMNTGELFF. The CDR3 DNA sequence: TGTGCCAGCAGCCAAGTAACAGGGATGAACACCGGGGAGCTGTTTTTT.

The V gene is TRBV7-3, the J gene TRBJ2-7; TRBD2 aligns across 7 bases. CDR3 length: 15 amino acids. The germline V gene has CDR1 SGHTA and CDR2 FQGTGA. V trimming: 5 bases; J trimming: 7 bases; junction bases outside the gene matches: 14. The CDR3 DNA is TGTGCCAGCAGCCCCTCTACAGGCCGCGGGGGTGAGCAGTACTTC. Protein product: CASSPSTGRGGEQYF.

CDR3 protein: CASSMWGRGSTEAFF. The CDR3 DNA reads as TGTGCCAGTAGTATGTGGGGAAGGGGCAGCACTGAAGCTTTCTTT. The rearrangement uses TRBV19 and TRBJ1-1; possible D gene TRBD1, 5 bases. V was clipped by 3 bases and J by 4 bases, with 15 bases between them. Germline V gene lookup returns CDR1 LNHDA and CDR2 SQIVND (reference sequence). There are 15 residues in the CDR3.

The V gene is TRBV5-1, the J gene TRBJ1-6; TRBD1 might be the D (6 bases). The germline V gene has CDR1 SGHRS and CDR2 YFSETQ. The CDR3 length is 15 residues. V was trimmed by 0 bases and J by 7 bases, leaving 11 bases between them. The CDR3 DNA follows: TGCGCCAGCAGCTTGGATCGGGGGGCGAATTCACCCCTCCACTTT. Its translation: CASSLDRGANSPLHF.

The J gene is TRBJ1-1, the V gene TRBV30, with 7 nucleotides matching TRBD1. Germline V CDR1 and CDR2: GTSNPN, SVGIG (reference sequence). V shed 4 bases, J shed 1 base, and the junction held 6 bases outside the gene matches. CDR3 length equals 14 residues. The CDR3 DNA sequence: TGTGCCTGGAACAGGGGCAGGGCGAACACTGAAGCTTTCTTT. It specifies CAWNRGRANTEAFF.

The genes are TRBV5-4 and TRBJ1-1; possibly TRBD1 for D (5 bases). The CDR3 has 13 amino acids. The germline V gene has CDR1 SGHNT and CDR2 YYREEE (reference sequence). V shed 1 base and J shed 6 bases, with 10 bases lying between them. CDR3 in DNA: TGTGCCAGCAGCTTGTTTGGGGCCTCTGAAGCTTTCTTT. Protein sequence: CASSLFGASEAFF. Drawing the rest from reference TRBV5-4 and TRBJ1-1, the complete variable domain is ETGVTQSPTHLIKTRGQQVTLRCSSQSGHNTVSWYQQALGQGPQFIFQYYREEENGRGNFPPRFSGLQFPNYSSELNVNALELDDSALYLCASSLFGASEAFFGQGTRLTVV.

This chain connects TRBV19 to TRBJ2-1; 10 nucleotides line up with TRBD1. CDR3 length equals 14 residues. The germline V gene has CDR1 LNHDA and CDR2 SQIVND (reference sequence). The trim removed 8 bases at V and 4 bases at J, leaving 5 bases unmatched. DNA of the CDR3: TGTGCCAGTGCCGGGACAGGGGCATACAATGAGCAGTTCTTC. This gives the protein CASAGTGAYNEQFF.

The chain joins TRBV15 to TRBJ1-4; D remains unclear. V was pared by 2 bases and J by 0 bases, with 4 bases between. Per the germline V gene, CDR1 is LNHNV and CDR2 is YYDKDF (reference sequence). The CDR3 runs 14 residues. CDR3 residues: CATSRSPTNEKLFF. The CDR3 coding sequence is TGTGCCACCAGCAGATCCCCAACTAATGAAAAACTGTTTTTT.

The genes are TRBV2 and TRBJ2-5, with D maybe TRBD2 (5 bases). The CDR3 has 15 residues. In germline, CDR1 is SNHLY, CDR2 FYNNEI. Trimming took off 2 bases at V and 4 bases at J, with 14 bases between the two ends. CDR3 sequence: CASSEMWSGGETQYF. For the CDR3, the DNA is TGTGCCAGCAGTGAAATGTGGAGCGGTGGAGAGACCCAGTACTTC.